This T cell receptor (beta chain) was obtained from a study of human T cells and chemical hapten exposure. Time point in this sample: pre-sensitization, week 0. The treatment: therapeutic diphenylcyclopropenone sensitization with weekly scalp DPC. Each CDR3 protein is one row after TCRdb ran MiXCR on the RACE reads. The sample contains 85,000 to 90,000 distinct CDR3 sequences, roughly 8.8% of which appear only once. This clonotype appeared many times. The source material was whole blood, sampled in connection with sensitization to the hapten diphenylcyclopropenone (DPC). The TCR comes from a woman aged 40 to 50 with alopecia areata. Some clones in this sample may be carry-over from other donors' samples.

The CDR3 is CASSPTRTGSYEQYF. The CDR3 DNA follows: TGTGCCAGCAGTCCGACCCGGACGGGCTCCTACGAGCAGTACTTC. The chain carries TRBV28 and TRBJ2-7, with D unclear. Germline lookup yields CDR1 MDHEN and CDR2 SYDVKM. The germline V and J ends were trimmed by 5 bases and 0 bases, with 14 bases remaining between them. There are 15 residues in the CDR3.